These 4 T cell receptor beta chains share one sample of origin, sequenced in a study of blood T cells in healthy people across ages. A J-beta primer mix and a sample-barcoded 5' primer were used in a second PCR of roughly 6 to 12 cycles. MiXCR, applied by TCRdb to the 5' RACE reads, yields one record per CDR3 protein. The sample shows hundreds of thousands of distinct CDR3 sequences, approximately 49% of them seen only once. The specimen was blood. These receptors were collected from a man aged 25-45 years in good health.

This sequence joins TRBV5-1 and TRBJ2-2, with 9 bases identical to TRBD1. The CDR3 is made up of 14 amino acids. In germline, CDR1 is SGHRS, CDR2 YFSETQ. The trim removed 9 bases at V and 3 bases at J, leaving 6 bases unmatched. This CDR3 reads CATGTGLDTGELFF. CDR3 DNA sequence: TGCGCCACCGGGACAGGGCTTGACACCGGGGAGCTGTTTTTT.

This chain connects TRBV3-1 to TRBJ2-7; D tentatively reads TRBD1 or TRBD2 (5 bases each). From germline, CDR1 is LGHDT and CDR2 YNNKEL (reference sequence). V was clipped by 4 bases and J by 0 bases, with 22 bases between them. The CDR3 runs 18 residues. CDR3 DNA: TGTGCCAGCAGCCCCTACCTTCTCTTAGGGACGGACTCCTACGAGCAGTACTTC. This gives the protein CASSPYLLLGTDSYEQYF.

The CDR3 reads CASSLLLGGGQDTQYF. CDR3 nucleotide sequence: TGTGCCAGCAGCCTTCTTTTGGGCGGGGGGCAAGATACGCAGTATTTT. The rearrangement links TRBV7-3 to TRBJ2-3; 8 bases fit TRBD2. The CDR3 is made up of 16 amino acids. V was clipped by 5 bases and J by 5 bases; unmatched bases: 12. The germline gives CDR1 SGHTA, CDR2 FQGTGA.

The chain combines TRBV20-1 with TRBJ2-1; D is uncertain. This CDR3 contains 15 residues. The germline V gene encodes CDR1 DFQATT and CDR2 SNEGSKA (reference sequence). With 4 bases removed from V and 4 bases from J, the gap between germline ends came to 17 bases. DNA for the CDR3: TGCAGTGCTACATCCGAATTAGTACCGTACAATGAGCAGTTCTTC. It codes for CSATSELVPYNEQFF.